This T cell receptor beta chain was sequenced during a study of OX40 agonist ivuxolimab in advanced cancers. Study-level points and caveats: Doses of 0.1 to 3.0 mg/kg were accompanied by clonal expansion of CD4+ and CD8+ blood T cells by week 6. There were also nonresponders showing low normalized T-cell clonal expansion.

Germline-derived CDR1 and CDR2 are MNHEY and SVGAGI. J was trimmed by 4 bases and V by 0 bases; bases with no gene match: 2. The CDR3 sequence is 16 residues long. A word on this clone: Its specificity is not known.

Data came from immunoSEQ multiplex PCR; TCRdb stores just in-frame clones and leaves some out. The sample lists tens of thousands of clones; around nine tenths were seen once. This TCR came from an adult with an advanced solid tumor such as melanoma, head and neck, liver or kidney cancer. Sequences were derived from CD4+ or CD8+ T cells sorted from blood, sampled in a trial of the OX40 agonist ivuxolimab. V is TRBV6-5 and J is TRBJ2-1; TRBD2 aligns across 11 bases. CDR3 DNA sequence: TGTGCCAGCAGTTACTCACTAGCGGGAGAGTACAATGAGCAGTTCTTC. Translation: CASSYSLAGEYNEQFF.